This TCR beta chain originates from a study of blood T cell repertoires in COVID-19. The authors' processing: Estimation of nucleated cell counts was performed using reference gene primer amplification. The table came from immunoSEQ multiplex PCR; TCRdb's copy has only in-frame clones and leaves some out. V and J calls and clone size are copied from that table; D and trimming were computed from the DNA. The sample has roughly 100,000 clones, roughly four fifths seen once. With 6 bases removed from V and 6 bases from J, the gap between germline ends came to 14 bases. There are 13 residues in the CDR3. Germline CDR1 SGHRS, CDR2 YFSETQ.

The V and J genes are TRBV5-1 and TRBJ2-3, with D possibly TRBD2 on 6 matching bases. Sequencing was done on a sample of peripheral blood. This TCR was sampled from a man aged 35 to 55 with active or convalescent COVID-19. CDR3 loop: CASTRGGGDTQYF. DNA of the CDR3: TGCGCCAGCACCCGCGGTGGGGGGGATACGCAGTATTTT.